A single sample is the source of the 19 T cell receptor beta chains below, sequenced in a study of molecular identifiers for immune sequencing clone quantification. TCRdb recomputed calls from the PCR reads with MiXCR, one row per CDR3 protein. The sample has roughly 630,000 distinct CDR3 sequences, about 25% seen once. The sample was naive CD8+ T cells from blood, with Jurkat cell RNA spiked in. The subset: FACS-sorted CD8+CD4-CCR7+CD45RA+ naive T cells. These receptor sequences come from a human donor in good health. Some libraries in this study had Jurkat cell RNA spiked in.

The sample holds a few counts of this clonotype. This CDR3 reads CSVARAGVGETQYF. CDR3 DNA: TGCAGCGTTGCGCGGGCAGGGGTTGGGGAGACCCAGTACTTC. The V and J genes are TRBV29-1 and TRBJ2-5; maybe TRBD1 (6 bases). V gave up 4 bases and J gave up 5 bases, with 17 bases separating them. CDR3 size: 14 residues. Germline CDR1 SQVTM, CDR2 ANQGSEA.

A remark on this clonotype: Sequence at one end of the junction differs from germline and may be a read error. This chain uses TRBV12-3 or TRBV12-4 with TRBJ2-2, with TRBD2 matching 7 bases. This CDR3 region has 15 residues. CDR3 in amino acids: CASTGTGTKTVELFF. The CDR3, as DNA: TGTGCCAGCACCGGAACCGGGACTAAAACCGTGGAGCTGTTTTTT.

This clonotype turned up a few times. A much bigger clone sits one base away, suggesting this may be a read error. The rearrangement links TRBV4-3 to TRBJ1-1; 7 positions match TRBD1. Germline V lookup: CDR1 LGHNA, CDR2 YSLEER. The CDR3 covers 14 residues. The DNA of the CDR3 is TGCGCCAGCAGCCAAGTTACAGGGGAGACTGAAGCTCTCTTT. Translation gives CASSQVTGETEALF.

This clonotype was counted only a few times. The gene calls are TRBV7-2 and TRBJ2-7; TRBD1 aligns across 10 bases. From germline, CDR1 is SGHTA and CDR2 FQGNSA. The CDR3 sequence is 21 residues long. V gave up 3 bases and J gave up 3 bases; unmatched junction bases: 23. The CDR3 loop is CASSFPNAGTGELRENYEQYF. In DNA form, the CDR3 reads TGTGCCAGCAGCTTCCCAAACGCCGGGACAGGGGAGTTGAGAGAAAACTACGAGCAGTACTTC.

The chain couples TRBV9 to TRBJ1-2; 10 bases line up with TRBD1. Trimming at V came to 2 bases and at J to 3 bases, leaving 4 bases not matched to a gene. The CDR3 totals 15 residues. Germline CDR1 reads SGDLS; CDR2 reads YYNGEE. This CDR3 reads CASSVPGTGDYGYTF. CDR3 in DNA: TGTGCCAGCAGCGTCCCCGGGACAGGGGACTATGGCTACACCTTC.

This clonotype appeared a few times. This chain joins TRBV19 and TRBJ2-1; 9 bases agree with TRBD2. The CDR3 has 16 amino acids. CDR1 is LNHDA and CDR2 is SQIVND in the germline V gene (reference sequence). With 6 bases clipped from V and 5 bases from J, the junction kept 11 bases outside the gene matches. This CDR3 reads CASSPAPGLADNEQFF. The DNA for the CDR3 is TGTGCCAGTAGCCCCGCCCCGGGACTAGCAGACAATGAGCAGTTCTTC.

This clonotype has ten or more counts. The CDR3 DNA reads TGTGCCAGCAGCTTTTCAGGGCAAGAGACCCAGTACTTC. Translation gives CASSFSGQETQYF. The chain uses TRBV5-4 and TRBJ2-5; D possibly corresponds to TRBD1 (5 bases). The CDR3 sequence is 13 residues long. Deletions cut 2 bases from V and 2 bases from J, with 7 bases between. CDR1 and CDR2 (germline): SGHNT, YYREEE (reference sequence). Variable domain in full (rest from reference TRBV5-4 and TRBJ2-5): ETGVTQSPTHLIKTRGQQVTLRCSSQSGHNTVSWYQQALGQGPQFIFQYYREEENGRGNFPPRFSGLQFPNYSSELNVNALELDDSALYLCASSFSGQETQYFGPGTRLLVL.

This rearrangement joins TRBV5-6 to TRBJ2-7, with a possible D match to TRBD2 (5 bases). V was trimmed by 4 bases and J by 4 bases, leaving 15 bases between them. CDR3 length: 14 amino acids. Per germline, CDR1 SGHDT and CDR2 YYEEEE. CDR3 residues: CASSQASSAYEQYF. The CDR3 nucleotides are TGTGCCAGCAGCCAGGCTAGCTCTGCTTACGAGCAGTACTTC.

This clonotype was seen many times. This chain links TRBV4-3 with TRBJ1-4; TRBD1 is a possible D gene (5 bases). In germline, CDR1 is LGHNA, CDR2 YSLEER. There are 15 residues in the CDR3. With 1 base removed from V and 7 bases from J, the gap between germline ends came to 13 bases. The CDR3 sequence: CASSQGGSASEKLFF. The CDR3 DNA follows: TGCGCCAGCAGCCAAGGGGGGTCGGCTTCTGAAAAACTGTTTTTT.

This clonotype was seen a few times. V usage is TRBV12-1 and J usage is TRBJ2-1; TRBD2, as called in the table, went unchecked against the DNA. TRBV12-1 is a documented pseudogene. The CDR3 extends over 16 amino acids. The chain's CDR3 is CASSFGEREGPGGQFF. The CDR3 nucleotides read TGTGCCAGCAGCTTTGGAGAGCGGGAGGGCCCAGGGGGGCAGTTCTTC.

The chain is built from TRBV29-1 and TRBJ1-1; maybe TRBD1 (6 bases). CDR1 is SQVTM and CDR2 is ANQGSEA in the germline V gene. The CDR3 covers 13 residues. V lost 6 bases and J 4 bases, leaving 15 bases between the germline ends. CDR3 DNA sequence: TGCAGCGTCCTGATAGGGGGGGCCACTGAAGCTTTCTTT. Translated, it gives CSVLIGGATEAFF.

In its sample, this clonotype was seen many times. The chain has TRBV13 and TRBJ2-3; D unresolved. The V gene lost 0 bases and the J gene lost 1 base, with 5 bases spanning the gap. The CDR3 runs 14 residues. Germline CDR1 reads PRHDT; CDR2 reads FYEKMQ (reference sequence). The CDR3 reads CASSLGRRTDTQYF. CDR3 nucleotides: TGTGCCAGCAGCTTAGGGAGACGCACAGATACGCAGTATTTT. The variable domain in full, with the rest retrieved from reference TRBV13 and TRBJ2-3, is AAGVIQSPRHLIKEKRETATLKCYPIPRHDTVYWYQQGPGQDPQFLISFYEKMQSDKGSIPDRFSAQQFSDYHSELNMSSLELGDSALYFCASSLGRRTDTQYFGPGTRLTVL.

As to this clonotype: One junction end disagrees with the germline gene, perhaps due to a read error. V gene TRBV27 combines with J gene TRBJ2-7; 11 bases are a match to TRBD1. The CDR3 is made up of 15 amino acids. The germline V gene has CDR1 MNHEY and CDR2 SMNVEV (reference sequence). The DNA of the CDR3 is TGTGCCAGCAGCTACGGGACAGGGGGTTTCTACGAGCAGGACTTC. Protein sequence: CASSYGTGGFYEQDF.

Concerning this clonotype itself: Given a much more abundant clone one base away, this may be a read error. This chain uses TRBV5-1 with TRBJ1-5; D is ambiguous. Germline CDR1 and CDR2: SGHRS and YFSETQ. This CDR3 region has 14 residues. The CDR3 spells CAGSLASPDQPQHF. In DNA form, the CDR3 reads TGCGCCGGCAGCTTGGCCAGCCCAGATCAGCCCCAGCATTTT.

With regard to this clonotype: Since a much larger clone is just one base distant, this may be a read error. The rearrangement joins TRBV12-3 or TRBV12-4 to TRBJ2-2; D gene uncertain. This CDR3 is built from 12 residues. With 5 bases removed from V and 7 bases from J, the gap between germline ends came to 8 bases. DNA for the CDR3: TGTGCCAGCAGTGGAACGAACGGGGAGCTGTTTTTT. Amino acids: CASSGTNGELFF.

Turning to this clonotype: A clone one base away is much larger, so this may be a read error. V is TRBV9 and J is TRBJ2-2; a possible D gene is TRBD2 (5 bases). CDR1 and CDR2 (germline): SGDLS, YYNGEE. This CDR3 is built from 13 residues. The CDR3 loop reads CASSVAHTGEPFF. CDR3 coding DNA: TGTGCCAGCAGCGTAGCTCACACCGGGGAGCCGTTTTTT.

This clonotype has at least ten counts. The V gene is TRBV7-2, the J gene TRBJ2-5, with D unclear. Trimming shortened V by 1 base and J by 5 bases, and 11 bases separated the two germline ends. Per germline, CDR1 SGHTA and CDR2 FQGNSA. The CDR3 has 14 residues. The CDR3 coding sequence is TGTGCCAGCAGCTTAGGTGTGGGGTTGGAGACCCAGTACTTC. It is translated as CASSLGVGLETQYF.

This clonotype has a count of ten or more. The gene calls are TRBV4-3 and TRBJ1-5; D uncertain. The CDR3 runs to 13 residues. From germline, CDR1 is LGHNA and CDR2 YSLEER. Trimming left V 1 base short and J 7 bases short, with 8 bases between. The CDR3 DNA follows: TGCGCCAGCAGCCAAGGGCAGACCCAGCCCCAGCATTTT. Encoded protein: CASSQGQTQPQHF.

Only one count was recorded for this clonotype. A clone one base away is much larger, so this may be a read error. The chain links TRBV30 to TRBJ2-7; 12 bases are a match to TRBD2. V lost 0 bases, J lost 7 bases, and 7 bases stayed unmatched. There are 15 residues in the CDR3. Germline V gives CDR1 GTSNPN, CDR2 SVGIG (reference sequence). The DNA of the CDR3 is TGTGCCTGGAGTGTATTTCTAGCGGGAGGGGATGAGCAGTACTTC. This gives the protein CAWSVFLAGGDEQYF. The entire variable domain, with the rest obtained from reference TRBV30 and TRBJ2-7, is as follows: SQTIHQWPATLVQPVGSPLSLECTVEGTSNPNLYWYRQAAGRGLQLLFYSVGIGQISSEVPQNLSASRPQDRQFILSSKKLLLSDSGFYLCAWSVFLAGGDEQYFGPGTRLTVT.